This T cell receptor beta chain was captured by sequencing in a study of blood T cell repertoires in COVID-19. Study as a whole: Donors in the United States, Italy and Spain gave samples during acute or convalescent COVID-19.

The CDR3 is 16 amino acids. Germline CDR1 is KGHSH and CDR2 is LQKENI. Trimming at V came to 8 bases and at J to 1 base, leaving 10 bases not matched to a gene. In the authors' workflow: Nucleated cell counts were estimated from reference gene primer amplification. Measured with immunoSEQ multiplex PCR; TCRdb has only the in-frame clones, and not every one. The V and J calls and the clone size are those of that table, but D and trimming were determined from the DNA. The repertoire holds around 100,000 clones, with roughly 87% as singletons. The sample was peripheral blood. This chain uses TRBV18 with TRBJ1-2, with 10 bases fitting TRBD1. The origin of this receptor is a woman older than 75 in a cohort sampled during active COVID-19. The DNA for the CDR3 is TGTGCCAGCAACATGAGACAGGGGGCCAATAACTATGGCTACACCTTC. Encoded protein: CASNMRQGANNYGYTF.